This T cell receptor beta chain appears in the sequencing data of a study of T cells in localized non-small cell lung cancer (dated by TCRdb to between 2020 and 2021). Broadly, across the study: The study examined T cell repertoires in roughly 240 patients with early-stage NSCLC and compared tumors with uninvolved tumor-adjacent lungs. All 220 or so NSCLC patients in the cohort were treatment-naive and had localized lung tumors that were resected. NSCLC patients had a mean age of approximately 70 years, and 120 to 150 were male and over 85 female. Study-wide conclusions, independent of this receptor: The highest T cell clonality was observed in uninvolved tumor-adjacent lung, where clonality exceeded that of tumor, suggesting that antigenic responses were more focused in uninvolved tumor-adjacent lung. A median of 57 of the top 100 tumor clones were detected in paired uninvolved adjacent lung, and 25 to 35 of these tumor clones were also found among the top 100 clones of the paired uninvolved adjacent lung. Because of the exploratory design, TCR variables were selected using unadjusted p-values without false-discovery rate correction. Because multi-region sequencing of the tumors was not done, intratumor heterogeneity could not be ruled out. Higher blood T cell density associated with longer overall survival, while higher adjacent-lung clonality associated with shorter survival.

At diagnosis, peripheral blood, uninvolved tumor-adjacent lung and tumor were collected and stored as a combination of fresh-frozen and FFPE material. For TCR repertoire profiling, the blood samples were analyzed as peripheral blood mononuclear cells. This clone was detected only once. Its cognate antigen has yet to be identified. No base quality information exists; no much larger clone differs at one position. The CDR3 measures 16 amino acids from cysteine to phenylalanine. The kept DNA is CDR3 alone, 48 bases in frame from the first base. The germline V gene gives CDR1 as MDHEN and CDR2 as SYDVKM. Trimming costs V 3 bases and J 2 bases, and their ends lie 17 bases apart. The immunoSEQ Assay was used to sequence TCR beta CDR3 regions from DNA. The source study handled its data this way. T cell density was computed as TCR beta template counts normalized to usable DNA estimated by amplifying housekeeping genes. Richness was estimated with the preseqR package, extrapolating to 400,000 templates for PBMC samples and 120,000 templates for tissue samples. Clonality was taken to be one minus Pielou's evenness. Tissue-enriched TCRs were identified through differential abundance testing performed on productive amino-acid clonotypes, with a minimum total count of 5 and an alpha of 0.1. Repertoire overlap between compartments was quantified with the Jaccard Index and Morisita Overlap Index. GLIPH grouped TCR beta CDR3s together with public tetramer-defined viral CDR3s, and a viral motif had to include at least three viral sequences and also show V-gene enrichment. In its TCRdb copy, this immuneACCESS table keeps in-frame sequences only and misses some clones. Where compared with another copy, unresolved V genes explain less than half of these, and the others have no known cause. That table supplies the V and J calls and clone size; D and trimming were determined from the DNA. The sample includes some 33,000 clones, with about 90% observed a single time. Of the sample, approximately 6% is held by the ten largest clones.

This material consisted of PBMCs, taken before any cancer treatment. The TCR was taken from a man aged 35 to 69 with stage II lung adenocarcinoma. Rearrangement joined TRBV28 to TRBJ2-7, with no reliable assignment of the D segment. The DNA reads as follows: TGTGCCAGCAGTTTCGGGTGGTCCGTCTCGACCTACGAGCAGTACTTC. Its translation reads: CASSFGWSVSTYEQYF.